This entry concerns a single T cell receptor (beta chain). This entry belongs to a study of control samples from healthy donors and cancer patients. Profiled with immunoSEQ multiplex PCR; TCRdb holds only in-frame clones, not every one. This table has over 85,000 clones, 85% to 90% appearing once. The specimen was PBMCs. The TCR sequence derives from a woman aged 45-65 years with colorectal cancer.

CDR3 protein: CASSAGGRTDTQYF. DNA of the CDR3: TGTGCCAGCAGCGCAGGGGGGCGTACAGATACGCAGTATTTT. V gene TRBV5-4 combines with J gene TRBJ2-3; D may be TRBD1 (7 bases). Germline loops: CDR1 SGHNT, CDR2 YYREEE (reference sequence). Deletions cut 4 bases from V and 3 bases from J, with 12 bases between. The CDR3 totals 14 residues.